This T cell receptor (beta chain) is drawn from a study of CD8+ T cells in alopecia areata. Study-level points and caveats: Lesional scalp displayed greater clonality than normal scalp, most notably in alopecia totalis/universalis.

J was trimmed by 5 bases and V by 3 bases; bases with no gene match: 9. This CDR3 is built from 15 residues. The germline V gene has CDR1 LNHDA and CDR2 SQIVND (reference sequence). Concerning this clone itself: Its antigen is unknown.

Noted treatment: oral pan-JAK inhibitor, 5-10 mg twice daily. Sequencing relied on a cDNA template that was reverse transcribed from extracted RNA. Measured with immunoSEQ multiplex PCR; TCRdb has only the in-frame clones, and not every one. Here the sample spans 180,000 or so clones, 40% to 65% being singletons. This clonotype was obtained from a human donor with alopecia areata. The source was CD8+ T cells sorted from blood, collected between weeks 51 and 52, from a patient treated with tofacitinib. V usage is TRBV19 and J usage is TRBJ2-7; 8 bases fit TRBD1. As DNA, the CDR3 is TGTGCCAGTAGTATCGTAGGACAGGGTTACCACGAGCAGTACTTC. It specifies CASSIVGQGYHEQYF.